This is a list of T cell receptor beta chains from one sample in a study of T cell responses to AZD1222 COVID-19 vaccine. The protocol was immunoSEQ multiplex PCR, while the TCRdb copy is restricted to in-frame clones and leaves out a portion. The sample contains roughly 53,000 clones, approximately 84% of which appear only once. The input for sequencing was peripheral blood, taken on day 0 of AZD1222 vaccination. The receptor set was obtained from an adult in good health. CDR3s include the opening cysteine and the closing phenylalanine or tryptophan. A D gene is named only where the DNA matches it firmly. Clone size, where shown, is once, few, many, or a class for clones that have expanded.

J gene: TRBJ2-7
clone size: -
V gene: TRBV28
D gene: -
CDR3 protein: CASSHGPTYEQYF
CDR3 DNA: TGTGCCAGCAGTCACGGACCCACCTACGAGCAGTACTTC

J gene: TRBJ2-1
clone size: -
V gene: TRBV6-5
D gene: TRBD1
CDR3 protein: CASRTGGNEQFF
CDR3 DNA: TGTGCCAGCAGGACAGGGGGCAATGAGCAGTTCTTC

J gene: TRBJ1-3
clone size: -
V gene: TRBV9
D gene: TRBD1
CDR3 protein: CASSTRTGPPGNTIYF
CDR3 DNA: TGTGCCAGCAGCACTAGGACAGGGCCGCCTGGAAACACCATATATTTT

J gene: TRBJ2-7
clone size: -
V gene: TRBV11-2
D gene: -
CDR3 protein: CASSLGLNSYEQYF
CDR3 DNA: TGTGCCAGCAGCTTAGGGCTAAACTCCTACGAGCAGTACTTC

J gene: TRBJ1-1
clone size: -
V gene: TRBV28
D gene: -
CDR3 protein: CASSSQGWGAFF
CDR3 DNA: TGTGCCAGCAGTTCACAGGGTTGGGGAGCTTTCTTT

J gene: TRBJ2-5
clone size: -
V gene: TRBV7-2
D gene: TRBD1
CDR3 protein: CASSLDLGRGETQYF
CDR3 DNA: TGTGCCAGCAGCTTAGATCTGGGCAGGGGGGAGACCCAGTACTTC

J gene: TRBJ1-1
clone size: once
V gene: TRBV10-3
D gene: -
CDR3 protein: CAISDRVSMNTEAFF
CDR3 DNA: TGTGCCATCAGTGACAGGGTGTCCATGAACACTGAAGCTTTCTTT

J gene: TRBJ1-4
clone size: -
V gene: TRBV19
D gene: -
CDR3 protein: CASSMARSNEKLFF
CDR3 DNA: TGTGCCAGTAGTATGGCCAGATCTAATGAAAAACTGTTTTTT

J gene: TRBJ2-1
clone size: once
V gene: TRBV9
D gene: -
CDR3 protein: CASSADYQNNEQFF
CDR3 DNA: TGTGCCAGCAGCGCAGACTACCAGAACAATGAGCAGTTCTTC

J gene: TRBJ2-2
clone size: -
V gene: TRBV11-1
D gene: -
CDR3 protein: CASSSSGYTGELFF
CDR3 DNA: TGTGCCAGCAGCTCATCGGGGTACACCGGGGAGCTGTTTTTT

J gene: TRBJ2-7
clone size: -
V gene: TRBV28
D gene: TRBD1
CDR3 protein: CASSLPRPGQGFYEQYF
CDR3 DNA: TGTGCCAGCAGTTTGCCGAGGCCGGGACAGGGGTTTTACGAGCAGTACTTC

J gene: TRBJ1-1
clone size: medium-sized
V gene: TRBV7-9
D gene: -
CDR3 protein: CASSLAGSGQNTEAFF
CDR3 DNA: TGTGCCAGCAGCTTAGCAGGGTCAGGACAGAACACTGAAGCTTTCTTT

J gene: TRBJ2-7
clone size: once
V gene: TRBV25-1
D gene: -
CDR3 protein: CASSEFHSSYEQYF
CDR3 DNA: TGTGCCAGCAGTGAATTTCACAGCTCCTACGAGCAGTACTTC

J gene: TRBJ2-3
clone size: -
V gene: TRBV9
D gene: TRBD2
CDR3 protein: CASSVVAGPNTDTQYF
CDR3 DNA: TGTGCCAGCAGCGTAGTAGCGGGACCCAACACAGATACGCAGTATTTT

J gene: TRBJ1-3
clone size: -
V gene: TRBV11-2
D gene: -
CDR3 protein: CASSLDHDSGNTIYF
CDR3 DNA: TGTGCCAGCAGCTTAGACCACGACTCTGGAAACACCATATATTTT

J gene: TRBJ1-3
clone size: -
V gene: TRBV5-1
D gene: -
CDR3 protein: CASSVGPSSGNTIYF
CDR3 DNA: TGCGCCAGCAGCGTGGGTCCTAGCTCTGGAAACACCATATATTTT

J gene: TRBJ1-2
clone size: few
V gene: TRBV6-2/TRBV6-3
D gene: -
CDR3 protein: CASSYSIWGQDYGYTF
CDR3 DNA: TGTGCCAGCAGTTACTCGATCTGGGGGCAGGACTATGGCTACACCTTC

J gene: TRBJ2-7
clone size: once
V gene: TRBV11-3
D gene: TRBD1
CDR3 protein: CASSLNRGEDEQYF
CDR3 DNA: TGTGCCAGCAGCTTAAACAGGGGTGAGGACGAGCAGTACTTC

J gene: TRBJ2-1
clone size: -
V gene: TRBV18
D gene: -
CDR3 protein: CASSPESGLGEQFF
CDR3 DNA: TGTGCCAGCTCACCAGAGAGCGGGTTGGGTGAGCAGTTCTTC

J gene: TRBJ2-7
clone size: -
V gene: TRBV5-6
D gene: -
CDR3 protein: CASSFFGNRVTYEQYF
CDR3 DNA: TGTGCCAGCAGCTTTTTCGGAAACAGGGTAACCTACGAGCAGTACTTC

J gene: TRBJ2-1
clone size: few
V gene: TRBV19
D gene: -
CDR3 protein: CASTRFNRGVNEQFF
CDR3 DNA: TGTGCCAGTACCCGCTTTAATAGGGGGGTGAATGAGCAGTTCTTC

J gene: TRBJ1-5
clone size: -
V gene: TRBV5-4
D gene: -
CDR3 protein: CASSLDGRSNQPQHF
CDR3 DNA: TGTGCCAGCAGCTTGGATGGTCGGAGCAATCAGCCCCAGCATTTT

J gene: TRBJ1-6
clone size: -
V gene: TRBV27
D gene: -
CDR3 protein: CASSLTGPSSSYNSPLHF
CDR3 DNA: TGTGCCAGCAGTTTAACCGGGCCCTCAAGCTCCTATAATTCACCCCTCCACTTT

J gene: TRBJ1-3
clone size: -
V gene: TRBV6-5
D gene: -
CDR3 protein: CASGTAGNTIYF
CDR3 DNA: TGTGCCAGCGGGACTGCGGGAAACACCATATATTTT

J gene: TRBJ1-1
clone size: -
V gene: TRBV6-5
D gene: -
CDR3 protein: CAITQGPVNTEAFF
CDR3 DNA: TGTGCCATCACGCAGGGACCGGTGAACACTGAAGCTTTCTTT

J gene: TRBJ2-7
clone size: -
V gene: TRBV5-6
D gene: -
CDR3 protein: CASSLTGGNEQYF
CDR3 DNA: TGTGCCAGCAGCTTGACGGGCGGGAACGAGCAGTACTTC

J gene: TRBJ2-3
clone size: once
V gene: TRBV5-4
D gene: -
CDR3 protein: CASSGDLGSTDTQYF
CDR3 DNA: TGTGCCAGCAGCGGGGACTTAGGGAGTACAGATACGCAGTATTTT

J gene: TRBJ2-7
clone size: once
V gene: TRBV3-1/TRBV3-2
D gene: -
CDR3 protein: CASSQDDDRRLEQYF
CDR3 DNA: TGTGCCAGCAGCCAAGACGACGACCGCCGCTTGGAGCAGTACTTC

J gene: TRBJ2-5
clone size: -
V gene: TRBV28
D gene: -
CDR3 protein: CASSPQVGGRRETQYF
CDR3 DNA: TGTGCCAGCAGTCCCCAGGTTGGGGGGAGGCGGGAGACCCAGTACTTC

J gene: TRBJ1-2
clone size: few
V gene: TRBV4-3
D gene: TRBD1
CDR3 protein: CASSRNTGAGGYTF
CDR3 DNA: TGCGCCAGCAGCCGAAATACAGGGGCTGGAGGCTACACCTTC

J gene: TRBJ1-2
clone size: few
V gene: TRBV19
D gene: -
CDR3 protein: CASSPQGFYGYTF
CDR3 DNA: TGTGCCAGTAGTCCGCAGGGGTTCTATGGCTACACCTTC

J gene: TRBJ1-1
clone size: -
V gene: TRBV7-6
D gene: -
CDR3 protein: CASSLSPENTEAFF
CDR3 DNA: TGTGCCAGCAGCTTAAGTCCAGAGAACACTGAAGCTTTCTTT

J gene: TRBJ2-5
clone size: -
V gene: TRBV18
D gene: -
CDR3 protein: CASSSFGGFDQYF
CDR3 DNA: TGTGCCAGCTCATCTTTCGGTGGGTTTGACCAGTACTTC

J gene: TRBJ2-3
clone size: -
V gene: TRBV7-9
D gene: -
CDR3 protein: CASSLKGSTDTQYF
CDR3 DNA: TGTGCCAGCAGCTTAAAGGGTAGCACAGATACGCAGTATTTT

J gene: TRBJ2-1
clone size: -
V gene: TRBV7-9
D gene: TRBD2
CDR3 protein: CASSPPGLAGLNNEQFF
CDR3 DNA: TGTGCCAGCAGTCCTCCGGGACTAGCGGGATTGAACAATGAGCAGTTCTTC

J gene: TRBJ2-3
clone size: -
V gene: TRBV21-1
D gene: -
CDR3 protein: CAKRPGRGDTQYF
CDR3 DNA: TGTGCCAAAAGGCCGGGGAGGGGAGATACGCAGTATTTT

J gene: TRBJ1-3
clone size: -
V gene: TRBV12-5
D gene: -
CDR3 protein: CASGSGAPGNTIYF
CDR3 DNA: TGTGCTAGTGGTTCGGGGGCGCCCGGAAACACCATATATTTT

J gene: TRBJ1-2
clone size: -
V gene: TRBV24-1
D gene: -
CDR3 protein: CATSDLTGYGYTF
CDR3 DNA: TGTGCCACCAGTGACTTAACGGGGTATGGCTACACCTTC

J gene: TRBJ2-3
clone size: -
V gene: TRBV5-4
D gene: -
CDR3 protein: CASSFVGDSDTQYF
CDR3 DNA: TGTGCCAGCAGCTTTGTAGGGGACTCAGATACGCAGTATTTT

J gene: TRBJ2-5
clone size: -
V gene: TRBV20-1
D gene: -
CDR3 protein: CSASVSAAQETQYF
CDR3 DNA: TGCAGTGCTAGTGTTTCGGCAGCGCAAGAGACCCAGTACTTC

J gene: TRBJ2-7
clone size: -
V gene: TRBV6-6
D gene: TRBD2
CDR3 protein: CASSYSGGSIYEQYF
CDR3 DNA: TGTGCCAGCAGTTACAGCGGCGGGAGTATATACGAGCAGTACTTC

J gene: TRBJ1-1
clone size: -
V gene: TRBV6-5
D gene: -
CDR3 protein: CASSIGRGTEAFF
CDR3 DNA: TGTGCGTCTTCTATCGGTAGAGGGACTGAAGCTTTCTTT

J gene: TRBJ2-2
clone size: -
V gene: TRBV7-9
D gene: -
CDR3 protein: CASFKGNTGELFF
CDR3 DNA: TGTGCCAGCTTCAAGGGGAACACCGGGGAGCTGTTTTTT

J gene: TRBJ2-3
clone size: once
V gene: TRBV7-6
D gene: TRBD2
CDR3 protein: CASSLGLAGPTDTQYF
CDR3 DNA: TGTGCCAGCAGCTTAGGCTTAGCGGGCCCCACAGATACGCAGTATTTT

J gene: TRBJ1-6
clone size: -
V gene: TRBV3-1/TRBV3-2
D gene: -
CDR3 protein: CASSLSGALHF
CDR3 DNA: TGTGCCAGCAGCTTGAGTGGGGCCCTCCACTTT

J gene: TRBJ2-7
clone size: -
V gene: TRBV7-8
D gene: TRBD1
CDR3 protein: CASSLGPGQGYEQYF
CDR3 DNA: TGTGCCAGCAGCTTAGGGCCGGGACAGGGCTACGAGCAGTACTTC

J gene: TRBJ2-7
clone size: -
V gene: TRBV5-8
D gene: TRBD1
CDR3 protein: CASSRGQGSYEQYF
CDR3 DNA: TGTGCCAGCTCCCGGGGACAGGGGTCCTACGAGCAGTACTTC

J gene: TRBJ2-7
clone size: -
V gene: TRBV18
D gene: -
CDR3 protein: CASSPRESSYEQYF
CDR3 DNA: TGTGCCAGCTCACCGAGGGAAAGCTCCTACGAGCAGTACTTC

J gene: TRBJ2-1
clone size: -
V gene: TRBV5-1
D gene: TRBD2
CDR3 protein: CASSPGLAGASEQFF
CDR3 DNA: TGCGCCAGCAGCCCGGGACTAGCGGGAGCTTCTGAGCAGTTCTTC

J gene: TRBJ1-6
clone size: -
V gene: TRBV28
D gene: TRBD1
CDR3 protein: CASRTTGASPLHF
CDR3 DNA: TGTGCCAGCAGAACAACAGGGGCATCACCCCTCCACTTT

J gene: TRBJ2-7
clone size: few
V gene: TRBV28
D gene: TRBD2
CDR3 protein: CASSLSGLAGYEQYF
CDR3 DNA: TGTGCCAGCAGTTTATCGGGACTAGCGGGTTACGAGCAGTACTTC

J gene: TRBJ1-2
clone size: -
V gene: TRBV7-2
D gene: TRBD1
CDR3 protein: CASSLVGQGYGYTF
CDR3 DNA: TGTGCCAGCAGCTTAGTCGGACAGGGTTATGGCTACACCTTC

J gene: TRBJ2-3
clone size: -
V gene: TRBV7-3
D gene: -
CDR3 protein: CASSPQNTDTQYF
CDR3 DNA: TGTGCCAGCAGCCCACAGAACACAGATACGCAGTATTTT

J gene: TRBJ2-2
clone size: -
V gene: TRBV15
D gene: -
CDR3 protein: CATSRDRPTGELFF
CDR3 DNA: TGTGCCACCAGCAGAGACCGACCCACCGGGGAGCTGTTTTTT

J gene: TRBJ1-2
clone size: -
V gene: TRBV28
D gene: TRBD1
CDR3 protein: CAIMGAGGDYGYTF
CDR3 DNA: TGTGCCATCATGGGGGCAGGGGGCGACTATGGCTACACCTTC